This entry describes one T cell receptor beta chain. Its specificity is unknown. The protocol was immunoSEQ multiplex PCR, while the TCRdb copy is restricted to in-frame clones and leaves out a portion. The table shows tens of thousands of clones, with less than 85% occurring only once. Every patient had mismatch repair deficiency by PCR or immunohistochemistry. TCR sequencing covered a few patients who responded to pembrolizumab. The data derive from a study of PD-1 blockade in mismatch repair-deficient tumors. Whole-study context: Enrolled about 2013-2017, patients had progressing, pretreated mismatch repair-deficient cancers of more than ten types.

Trimming took 1 base from V and 5 from J, leaving 15 bases between them. CDR3 length equals 15 residues. In germline, CDR1 is SGHTA, CDR2 FQGTGA. Overall study findings and caveats: Tumor-resident clones, often absent from pretreatment blood, expanded after pembrolizumab and then contracted.

This receptor was identified in an adult with mismatch repair-deficient cancer. The material was PBMCs, obtained before pembrolizumab treatment. The chain combines TRBV7-3 with TRBJ2-7; D is possibly TRBD2 (6 bases). The CDR3 sequence is CASSLISGSVHEQYF. Here the CDR3 DNA reads TGTGCCAGCAGCTTAATTTCCGGGAGCGTCCACGAGCAGTACTTC.